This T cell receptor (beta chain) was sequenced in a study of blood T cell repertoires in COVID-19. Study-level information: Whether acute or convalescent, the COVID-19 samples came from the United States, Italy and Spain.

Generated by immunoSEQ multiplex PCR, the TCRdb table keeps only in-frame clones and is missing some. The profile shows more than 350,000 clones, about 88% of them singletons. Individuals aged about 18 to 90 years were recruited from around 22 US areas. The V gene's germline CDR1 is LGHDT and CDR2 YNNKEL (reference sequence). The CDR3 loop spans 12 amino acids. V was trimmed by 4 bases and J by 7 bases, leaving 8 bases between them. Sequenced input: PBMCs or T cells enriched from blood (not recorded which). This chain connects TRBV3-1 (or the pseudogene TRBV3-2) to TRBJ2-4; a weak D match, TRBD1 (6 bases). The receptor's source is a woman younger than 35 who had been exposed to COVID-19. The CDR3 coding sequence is TGTGCCAGCAGCCCACAGGGCAACATTCAGTACTTC. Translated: CASSPQGNIQYF.